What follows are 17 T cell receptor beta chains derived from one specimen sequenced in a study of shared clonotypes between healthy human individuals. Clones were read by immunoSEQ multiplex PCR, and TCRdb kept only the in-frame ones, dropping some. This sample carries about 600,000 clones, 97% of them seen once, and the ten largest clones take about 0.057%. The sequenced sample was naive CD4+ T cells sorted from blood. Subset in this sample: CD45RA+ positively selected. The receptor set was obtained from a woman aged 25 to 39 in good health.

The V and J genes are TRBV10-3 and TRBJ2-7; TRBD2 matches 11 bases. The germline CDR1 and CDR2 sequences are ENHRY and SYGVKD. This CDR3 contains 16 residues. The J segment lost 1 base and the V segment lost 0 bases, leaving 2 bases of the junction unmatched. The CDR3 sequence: CAISESPSGRSYEQYF. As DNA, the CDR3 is TGTGCCATCAGTGAGTCGCCTAGCGGGAGGTCCTACGAGCAGTACTTC.

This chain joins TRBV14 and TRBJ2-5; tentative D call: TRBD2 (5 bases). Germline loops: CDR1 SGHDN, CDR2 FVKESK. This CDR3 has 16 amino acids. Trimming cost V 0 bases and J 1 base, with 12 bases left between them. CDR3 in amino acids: CASSQERRKSQETQYF. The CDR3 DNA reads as TGTGCCAGCAGCCAAGAAAGGAGGAAAAGCCAAGAGACCCAGTACTTC.

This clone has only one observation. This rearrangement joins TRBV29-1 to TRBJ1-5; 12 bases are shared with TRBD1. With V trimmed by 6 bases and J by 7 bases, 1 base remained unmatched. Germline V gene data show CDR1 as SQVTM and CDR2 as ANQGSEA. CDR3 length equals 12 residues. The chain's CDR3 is CSVGTGGQPQHF. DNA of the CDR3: TGCAGCGTAGGGACAGGGGGCCAGCCCCAGCATTTT. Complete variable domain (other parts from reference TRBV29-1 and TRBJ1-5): SAVISQKPSRDICQRGTSLTIQCQVDSQVTMMFWYRQQPGQSLTLIATANQGSEATYESGFVIDKFPISRPNLTFSTLTVSNMSPEDSSIYLCSVGTGGQPQHFGDGTRLSIL.

CDR3 in amino acids: CASSTGFGYTF. In nucleotides, the CDR3 is TGTGCCAGCAGTACAGGATTTGGCTACACCTTC. This chain links TRBV6-9 with TRBJ1-2; TRBD1 might be the D (5 bases). Germline V gives CDR1 MNHGY, CDR2 SVAAGI. This CDR3 region has 11 residues. The V end lost 5 bases, the J end lost 7 bases, and 8 bases lay between the germline ends.

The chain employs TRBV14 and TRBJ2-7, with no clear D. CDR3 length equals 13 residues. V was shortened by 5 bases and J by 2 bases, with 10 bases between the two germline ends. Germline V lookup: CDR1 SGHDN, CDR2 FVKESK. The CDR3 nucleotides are TGTGCCAGCAGCGAACAAATAACCTACGAGCAGTACTTC. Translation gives CASSEQITYEQYF.

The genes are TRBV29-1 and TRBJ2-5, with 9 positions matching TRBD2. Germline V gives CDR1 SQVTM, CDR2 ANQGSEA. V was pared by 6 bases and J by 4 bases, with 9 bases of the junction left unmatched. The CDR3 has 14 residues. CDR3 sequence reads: CSVATREGRETQYF. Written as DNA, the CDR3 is TGCAGCGTCGCCACGCGGGAGGGGAGAGAGACCCAGTACTTC.

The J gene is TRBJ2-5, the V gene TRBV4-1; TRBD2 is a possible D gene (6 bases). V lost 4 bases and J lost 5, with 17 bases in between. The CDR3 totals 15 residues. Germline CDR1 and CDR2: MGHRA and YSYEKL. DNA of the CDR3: TGCGCCAGCAGCCGTACGGGACTTGTACGGGAGACCCAGTACTTC. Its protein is CASSRTGLVRETQYF.

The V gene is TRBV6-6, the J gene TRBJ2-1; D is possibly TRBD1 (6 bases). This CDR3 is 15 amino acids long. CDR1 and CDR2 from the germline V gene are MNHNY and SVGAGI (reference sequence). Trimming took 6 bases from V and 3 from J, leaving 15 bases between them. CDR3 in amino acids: CASRFRDTYYNEQFF. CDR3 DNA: TGTGCCAGCAGATTCCGGGACACCTACTACAATGAGCAGTTCTTC.

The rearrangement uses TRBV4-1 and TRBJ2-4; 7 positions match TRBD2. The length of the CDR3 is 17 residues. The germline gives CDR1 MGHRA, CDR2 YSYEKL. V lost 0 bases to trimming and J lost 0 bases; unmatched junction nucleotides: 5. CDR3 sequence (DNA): TGCGCCAGCAGCCAAGATCCAGCGGGACTAGCCAAAAACATTCAGTACTTC. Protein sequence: CASSQDPAGLAKNIQYF.

CDR3 region: CASSYSQGREETQYF. The DNA of the CDR3 is TGTGCCAGCAGTTACTCACAGGGGCGGGAAGAGACCCAGTACTTC. The chain carries TRBV6-5 and TRBJ2-5, with TRBD1 identical over 7 bases. The CDR3 is made up of 15 amino acids. Per germline, CDR1 MNHEY and CDR2 SVGAGI. V shed 0 bases and J 3 bases; nucleotides not matched to a gene: 4.

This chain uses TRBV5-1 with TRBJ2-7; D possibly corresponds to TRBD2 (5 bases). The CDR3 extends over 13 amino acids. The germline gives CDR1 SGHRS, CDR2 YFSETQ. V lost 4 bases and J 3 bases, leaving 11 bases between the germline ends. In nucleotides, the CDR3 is TGCGCCAGCAGCGCCGCCGGGAACTACGAGCAGTACTTC. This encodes CASSAAGNYEQYF.

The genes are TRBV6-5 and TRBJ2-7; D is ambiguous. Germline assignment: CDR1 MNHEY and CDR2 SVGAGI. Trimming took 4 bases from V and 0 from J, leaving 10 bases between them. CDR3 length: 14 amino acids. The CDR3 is CASSSSTSSYEQYF. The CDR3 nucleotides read TGTGCCAGCAGTTCCTCCACGAGCTCCTACGAGCAGTACTTC.

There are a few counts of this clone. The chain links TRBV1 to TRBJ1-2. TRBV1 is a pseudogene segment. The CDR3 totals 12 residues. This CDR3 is CTSSGTETGYTF. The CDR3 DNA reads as TGCACCAGCAGCGGGACCGAGACTGGCTACACCTTC.

CDR3 bases: TGTGCCAGCAGTTCAGGACGCAAGGGGCACCAGCATTTT. Its translation: CASSSGRKGHQHF. The rearrangement links TRBV28 to TRBJ1-5, with D possibly matching TRBD1 (5 bases). CDR1 and CDR2 from the germline V gene are MDHEN and SYDVKM. Trimming removed 4 bases from V and 12 bases from J, with 16 bases in between. This CDR3 comprises 13 residues.

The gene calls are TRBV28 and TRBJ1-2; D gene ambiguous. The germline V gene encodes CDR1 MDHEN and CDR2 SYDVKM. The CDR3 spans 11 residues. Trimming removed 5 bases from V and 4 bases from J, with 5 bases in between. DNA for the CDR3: TGTGCCAGCAGTGGCAGCTATGGCTACACCTTC. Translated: CASSGSYGYTF.

The CDR3 reads CASSMPDRVGGYTF. In DNA form, the CDR3 reads TGTGCCAGTAGTATGCCGGACAGGGTAGGTGGCTACACCTTC. The chain carries TRBV19 and TRBJ1-2, with 8 bases aligning to TRBD1. CDR1 is LNHDA and CDR2 is SQIVND in the germline V gene (reference sequence). CDR3 length: 14 residues. Trimming cost V 3 bases and J 7 bases; bases outside gene matches: 7.

The CDR3 loop reads CASSLDLAGETDTQYF. DNA of the CDR3: TGTGCCAGCAGCCTCGATCTAGCGGGAGAGACAGATACGCAGTATTTT. This chain uses TRBV28 with TRBJ2-3; 10 nucleotides match TRBD2. CDR1 MDHEN and CDR2 SYDVKM come from the germline V gene. The CDR3 loop spans 16 amino acids. V lost 6 bases to trimming and J lost 3 bases; unmatched junction nucleotides: 9.